The 9 T cell receptor beta chains below were found in one sample sequenced in a study of cytomegalovirus exposure and HLA in healthy donors. Amplification used 60 Vbeta primers and 13 Jbeta primers. The method was immunoSEQ multiplex PCR; TCRdb's version includes in-frame clones alone and lacks a portion of them. The table has more than 110,000 clones, about four fifths seen once; the top ten hold roughly 3%. Sequencing used PBMCs. Source of these receptors: a male donor in good health and CMV-seronegative.

This clone was detected only once. The DNA of the CDR3 is TGTGTAGCGGGGGAGGCCCAAGAGACCCAGTACTTC. This gives the protein CVAGEAQETQYF. The chain is built from TRBV30 and TRBJ2-5; 9 bases agree with TRBD2. Germline V gene data show CDR1 as GTSNPN and CDR2 as SVGIG (reference sequence). The CDR3 contains 12 residues.

This clone came up once. The chain employs TRBV11-2 and TRBJ2-1, with D perhaps matching TRBD1 (6 bases). The germline CDR1 and CDR2 sequences are SGHAT and FQNNGV. V dropped 5 bases and J dropped 5 bases, with 10 bases sitting between them. The CDR3 sequence is 13 residues long. The CDR3 DNA reads as TGTGCCAGCAGCCGATACAGGGACAATGAGCAGTTCTTC. Translation gives CASSRYRDNEQFF.

The CDR3 sequence: CASSSGRDRPYEQYF. The CDR3 coding sequence is TGCGCCAGCAGCTCGGGACGGGACAGGCCCTACGAGCAGTACTTC. V gene TRBV5-1 combines with J gene TRBJ2-5, with 8 bases matching TRBD1. The J call may be wrong; the DNA end is better matched by TRBJ2-7. Germline values: CDR1 SGHRS, CDR2 YFSETQ. The CDR3 sequence is 15 residues long.

The rearrangement links TRBV19 to TRBJ2-7; D gene unclear. Trimming took off 2 bases at V and 2 bases at J, with 19 bases between the two ends. Germline V CDR1 and CDR2: LNHDA, SQIVND (reference sequence). This CDR3 region has 17 residues. CDR3 DNA: TGTGCCAGTAGTATATCGGGTGGTCCCTTAATAGCCTACGAGCAGTACTTC. This encodes CASSISGGPLIAYEQYF. Based on the CDR3 plus reference TRBV19 and TRBJ2-7, the full variable domain is DGGITQSPKYLFRKEGQNVTLSCEQNLNHDAMYWYRQDPGQGLRLIYYSQIVNDFQKGDIAEGYSVSREKKESFPLTVTSAQKNPTAFYLCASSISGGPLIAYEQYFGPGTRLTVT.

The chain combines TRBV2 with TRBJ2-3; D is perhaps TRBD1 (7 bases). V shed 6 bases and J shed 6 bases, with 13 bases lying between them. The V gene's germline CDR1 is SNHLY and CDR2 FYNNEI. The CDR3 totals 13 residues. CDR3 sequence (DNA): TGTGCCAGCAGATCCAGGGGGGAGGATACGCAGTATTTT. Amino acids: CASRSRGEDTQYF.

The chain uses TRBV6-1 and TRBJ2-3, with D uncertain. The CDR3 runs 13 residues. With 2 bases removed from V and 6 bases from J, the gap between germline ends came to 9 bases. Germline loops: CDR1 MNHNS, CDR2 SASEGT. As DNA, the CDR3 is TGTGCCAGCAGTGAATTTATCAGGGATACGCAGTATTTT. Translated: CASSEFIRDTQYF.

The V and J genes are TRBV29-1 and TRBJ1-4, with a tentative D call TRBD1 (6 bases). The germline CDR1 and CDR2 sequences are SQVTM and ANQGSEA. The CDR3 loop spans 17 amino acids. The germline V and J ends were trimmed by 0 bases and 0 bases, with 14 bases remaining between them. CDR3 amino acids: CSVEDGDISSTNEKLFF. Written as DNA, the CDR3 is TGCAGCGTTGAAGACGGGGACATTTCTTCAACTAATGAAAAACTGTTTTTT.

V is TRBV6-6 and J is TRBJ2-5; TRBD1 matches 7 bases. The J call may be wrong; the DNA end is better matched by TRBJ2-7. CDR1 and CDR2 from the germline V gene are MNHNY and SVGAGI (reference sequence). The CDR3 is 15 amino acids. The CDR3 loop reads CASRLTGQFAYEQYF. In DNA, the CDR3 is TGTGCCAGCAGACTGACAGGGCAGTTCGCCTACGAGCAGTACTTC.

This chain uses TRBV6-1 with TRBJ1-2; TRBD1 aligns across 10 bases. This CDR3 is built from 13 residues. Looked up from germline, CDR1 is MNHNS and CDR2 is SASEGT. J lost 4 bases, V lost 8 bases, and 4 bases had no gene match. This CDR3 reads CASLRTGGYGYTF. CDR3 DNA: TGTGCCAGCTTGAGGACAGGGGGCTATGGCTACACCTTC.